A single sample gave rise to the 19 T cell receptor beta chains below, sequenced in a study of T cell changes during pregnancy in multiple sclerosis. The repertoire was sequenced with immunoSEQ multiplex PCR; TCRdb's copy has only in-frame clones and lacks some. There are about 130,000 clones in the sample; 90% to 96% occur only once, and 0.4% to 0.5% lies in the top ten. The specimen comprised peripheral blood, sampled after pregnancy. The receptor source for this set is a female donor with multiple sclerosis, enrolled in a pregnancy study.

V usage is TRBV6-1 and J usage is TRBJ1-4; D is perhaps TRBD1 (6 bases). Trimming cost V 4 bases and J 3 bases, with 12 bases left between them. Germline V lookup: CDR1 MNHNS, CDR2 SASEGT. The CDR3 has 15 residues. CDR3: CASSVPRGPNEKLFF. The CDR3 bases are TGTGCCAGCAGTGTCCCCAGGGGCCCTAATGAAAAACTGTTTTTT.

This chain connects TRBV5-1 to TRBJ2-1, with TRBD2 matching 8 bases. V trimming: 4 bases; J trimming: 1 base; junction bases outside the gene matches: 7. Germline CDR1 reads SGHRS; CDR2 reads YFSETQ. CDR3 length equals 16 residues. For the CDR3, the DNA is TGCGCCAGCAGCCCGGGAGGGGGGATATCCTACAATGAGCAGTTCTTC. Translation gives CASSPGGGISYNEQFF.

The chain recombines TRBV28 with TRBJ2-2; 8 bases map to TRBD1. The CDR3 covers 15 residues. Losses at the gene ends were 2 bases for V and 7 bases for J; bases not matched to a gene: 6. Germline values: CDR1 MDHEN, CDR2 SYDVKM. The CDR3 sequence: CASSLLRGLVGELFF. The CDR3 nucleotides are TGTGCCAGCAGTTTACTCAGGGGGCTGGTCGGGGAGCTGTTTTTT.

The chain uses TRBV5-6 and TRBJ1-3, with no clear D. This CDR3 is 14 amino acids long. Germline V gives CDR1 SGHDT, CDR2 YYEEEE. Trimming took off 1 base at V and 3 bases at J, with 8 bases between the two ends. The CDR3 loop is CASSLYGDGNTIYF. The CDR3 DNA follows: TGTGCCAGCAGCTTGTACGGGGATGGAAACACCATATATTTT.

This clone was detected only a few times. The rearrangement uses TRBV7-2 and TRBJ2-7, with 9 bases that match TRBD2. Trimming removed 6 bases from V and 7 bases from J; junction bases left unmatched: 7. The CDR3 covers 13 residues. Germline-derived CDR1 and CDR2 are SGHTA and FQGNSA. The CDR3 DNA is TGTGCCAGCAGTCTAGCGGGGTCACGAGAGCAGTACTTC. Protein sequence: CASSLAGSREQYF.

This clone appeared a single time. This chain uses TRBV28 with TRBJ2-6, with D maybe TRBD2 (5 bases). Trimming pared 5 bases from V and 1 base from J, leaving 9 bases between. Germline CDR1 reads MDHEN; CDR2 reads SYDVKM. The CDR3 totals 15 residues. CDR3 nucleotides: TGTGCCAGCAGTGGCCCGGGGTCTGGGGCCAACGTCCTGACTTTC. The encoded protein is CASSGPGSGANVLTF.

The rearrangement joins TRBV27 to TRBJ2-1; 7 nucleotides match TRBD1. This CDR3 region has 16 residues. Germline CDR1 is MNHEY and CDR2 is SMNVEV (reference sequence). V lost 6 bases to trimming and J lost 3 bases; unmatched junction nucleotides: 11. The CDR3 nucleotides read TGTGCCAGCAGCCCTTTCCCTAGACAGGGCTACAATGAGCAGTTCTTC. It yields the protein CASSPFPRQGYNEQFF.

This rearrangement joins TRBV27 to TRBJ2-3; the D gene is possibly TRBD1 (6 bases). Germline-derived CDR1 and CDR2 are MNHEY and SMNVEV (reference sequence). Trimming removed 5 bases from V and 5 bases from J, with 14 bases in between. This CDR3 is built from 14 residues. The DNA of the CDR3 is TGTGCCAGCAGTGTTTACAGGGAAGGAGATACGCAGTATTTT. The encoded protein is CASSVYREGDTQYF.

The chain uses TRBV27 and TRBJ2-3; 9 bases agree with TRBD2. Germline loops: CDR1 MNHEY, CDR2 SMNVEV (reference sequence). With V trimmed by 4 bases and J by 0 bases, 5 bases remained unmatched. This CDR3 has 16 amino acids. CDR3 sequence reads: CASSSPSGTSTDTQYF. The CDR3 DNA follows: TGTGCCAGCAGTTCCCCTAGCGGGACGAGCACAGATACGCAGTATTTT.

This chain joins TRBV19 and TRBJ2-3, with 7 bases identical to TRBD2. The V gene end was trimmed by 5 bases and the J gene end by 1 base; junction bases not matched to a gene: 6. CDR1 and CDR2 from the germline V gene are LNHDA and SQIVND (reference sequence). CDR3 size: 15 residues. The CDR3 loop reads CASSAREWGTDTQYF. DNA for the CDR3: TGTGCCAGTAGTGCGCGGGAGTGGGGCACAGATACGCAGTATTTT. The whole variable domain, filled in from reference TRBV19 and TRBJ2-3, reads DGGITQSPKYLFRKEGQNVTLSCEQNLNHDAMYWYRQDPGQGLRLIYYSQIVNDFQKGDIAEGYSVSREKKESFPLTVTSAQKNPTAFYLCASSAREWGTDTQYFGPGTRLTVL.

V gene TRBV9 combines with J gene TRBJ2-5; the D gene is possibly TRBD2 (5 bases). The CDR3 covers 16 residues. The V end was cut by 0 bases, the J end by 2 bases, with 14 bases between. Germline CDR1 SGDLS, CDR2 YYNGEE. The CDR3 nucleotides read TGTGCCAGCAGCGTAGGGGAGCGGCATCCACAAGAGACCCAGTACTTC. Translation: CASSVGERHPQETQYF.

The chain couples TRBV4-2 to TRBJ2-7; 10 nucleotides agree with TRBD2. Unmatched junction bases numbered 23, after V lost 2 bases and J lost 7 bases. This CDR3 is 20 amino acids long. Per germline, CDR1 LGHNA and CDR2 YNFKEQ. The CDR3 DNA is TGTGCCAGCAGCCAATCGAGGCCGGGACTAGCGCCTAATAAAAGGAGTGAGCAGTACTTC. Its translation: CASSQSRPGLAPNKRSEQYF.

This rearrangement joins TRBV28 to TRBJ1-2; 10 bases map to TRBD1. The V and J ends lost 2 bases and 5 bases, in that order; junction bases with no gene match: 5. The germline V gene encodes CDR1 MDHEN and CDR2 SYDVKM. The CDR3 is made up of 15 amino acids. CDR3 in DNA: TGTGCCAGCAGTTTAATGGGACAGGGGACTTATGGCTACACCTTC. Its protein product is CASSLMGQGTYGYTF.

The J gene is TRBJ2-7, the V gene TRBV28; 15 bases are a match to TRBD2. The V gene end was trimmed by 4 bases and the J gene end by 4 bases; junction bases not matched to a gene: 5. Germline V gene sequence: CDR1 MDHEN, CDR2 SYDVKM. The CDR3 loop spans 16 amino acids. The CDR3 sequence is CASSWTSGRVEYEQYF. The CDR3 nucleotides read TGTGCCAGCAGTTGGACTAGCGGGAGGGTCGAGTACGAGCAGTACTTC.

The V call is TRBV4-1, the J call TRBJ2-1; D unclear. The germline V and J ends were trimmed by 0 bases and 9 bases, with 6 bases remaining between them. The CDR3 loop spans 12 amino acids. Germline CDR1 is MGHRA and CDR2 is YSYEKL. The CDR3 nucleotides are TGCGCCAGCAGCCAAGATGAGCCTGAGCAGTTCTTC. Translated: CASSQDEPEQFF.

The chain is built from TRBV6-5 and TRBJ2-7; 8 nucleotides match TRBD2. The CDR3 extends over 14 amino acids. Germline V gene lookup returns CDR1 MNHEY and CDR2 SVGAGI. The V segment lost 7 bases and the J segment 0 bases; nucleotides outside the gene matches: 5. The CDR3 DNA sequence: TGTGCCAGCACCCGCGGGGGGAGCTCCTACGAGCAGTACTTC. As protein: CASTRGGSSYEQYF.

The chain combines TRBV6-1 with TRBJ2-7, with 8 bases aligning to TRBD2. The length of the CDR3 is 13 residues. The germline gives CDR1 MNHNS, CDR2 SASEGT. V was pared by 6 bases and J by 3 bases, with 4 bases of the junction left unmatched. The CDR3 DNA follows: TGTGCCAGCAGAGTAGCGGGAAGCTACGAGCAGTACTTC. Translated, it gives CASRVAGSYEQYF.

This rearrangement joins TRBV27 to TRBJ2-7, with D perhaps matching TRBD1 (5 bases). Trimming took off 8 bases at V and 2 bases at J, with 13 bases between the two ends. CDR3 length: 13 residues. CDR1 and CDR2 from the germline V gene are MNHEY and SMNVEV (reference sequence). The CDR3 region is CASSPGWTYEQYF. The CDR3 nucleotides read TGTGCCAGCTCACCAGGGTGGACCTACGAGCAGTACTTC.

V gene TRBV28 combines with J gene TRBJ1-1, with TRBD1 matching 9 bases. V trimming: 10 bases; J trimming: 1 base; junction bases outside the gene matches: 19. The CDR3 consists of 18 residues. CDR1 is MDHEN and CDR2 is SYDVKM in the germline V gene. CDR3 coding DNA: TGTGCCACCCTATTCGAAGTCGGGACAGGGACTTCGAACACTGAAGCTTTCTTT. It encodes CATLFEVGTGTSNTEAFF.